This T cell receptor beta chain was found in a study of T cell changes during pregnancy in multiple sclerosis. Generated by immunoSEQ multiplex PCR, the TCRdb table keeps only in-frame clones and is missing some. The data hold 42,000 or so clones, with around nine tenths observed a single time. This clone was detected only once. Specimen: CD4+ T cells from peripheral blood mononuclear cells, collected after pregnancy. This clonotype was sampled from a female donor with multiple sclerosis, enrolled in a pregnancy study.

CDR3 protein: CASSFGALDTEAFF. The CDR3 DNA reads as TGTGCCAGCAGTTTTGGGGCTTTGGACACTGAAGCTTTCTTT. The rearrangement uses TRBV27 and TRBJ1-1; weak D call: TRBD1 (5 bases). There are 14 residues in the CDR3. Germline CDR1 reads MNHEY; CDR2 reads SMNVEV (reference sequence). Trimming cost V 3 bases and J 3 bases, with 11 bases left between them.